The 20 T cell receptor beta chains given below trace back to one sample, sequenced in a study of T cell responses to AZD1222 COVID-19 vaccine. Profiling relied on immunoSEQ multiplex PCR, and the TCRdb table lists in-frame clones only, not all of them. The repertoire has tens of thousands of clones, about 80% of them found once; the top ten carry over 11%. This material consisted of peripheral blood, taken 28 days after the second AZD1222 dose. These receptors were obtained from an adult who received the AZD1222 COVID-19 vaccine.

CDR3 sequence reads: CAISESRETLGGYTF. The CDR3 nucleotides are TGTGCCATCAGTGAGTCCCGAGAGACACTCGGGGGCTACACCTTC. This chain links TRBV10-3 with TRBJ1-2; no clear D gene. The CDR3 spans 15 residues. Germline V gene lookup returns CDR1 ENHRY and CDR2 SYGVKD. Trimming took off 0 bases at V and 8 bases at J, with 16 bases between the two ends.

CDR3 amino acids: CASSNGHRPTSYEQYF. The CDR3 nucleotides are TGTGCCAGCAGCAACGGACATAGGCCAACCTCCTACGAGCAGTACTTC. This chain joins TRBV7-8 and TRBJ2-7; possible D gene TRBD1, 5 bases. This CDR3 comprises 16 residues. V lost 5 bases to trimming and J lost 0 bases, with 17 bases between them. The germline V gene has CDR1 SGHVS and CDR2 FQNEAQ.

This chain connects TRBV4-1 to TRBJ2-1, with TRBD2 matching over 10 bases. Germline CDR1 is MGHRA and CDR2 is YSYEKL. The trim removed 1 base at V and 4 bases at J, leaving 4 bases unmatched. This CDR3 region has 16 residues. The DNA for the CDR3 is TGCGCCAGCAGCCAAGGCAGCGGGGGGGCTTACAATGAGCAGTTCTTC. Encoded protein: CASSQGSGGAYNEQFF.

The rearrangement uses TRBV13 and TRBJ2-2; 9 nucleotides match TRBD1. Germline CDR1 PRHDT, CDR2 FYEKMQ (reference sequence). The CDR3 totals 17 residues. Trimming removed 1 base from V and 5 bases from J; junction bases left unmatched: 8. In nucleotides, the CDR3 is TGTGCCAGCAGCTTAGACCGGGGACAGGGAGGAACCGGGGAGCTGTTTTTT. Translation: CASSLDRGQGGTGELFF.

The V gene is TRBV7-2, the J gene TRBJ2-7; D possibly corresponds to TRBD2 (5 bases). CDR3 length equals 14 residues. Trimming took off 5 bases at V and 6 bases at J, with 17 bases between the two ends. Germline-derived CDR1 and CDR2 are SGHTA and FQGNSA. The CDR3 nucleotides read TGTGCCAGCAGCCAAAGGGCAGCACGGGGCGAGCAGTACTTC. Residues: CASSQRAARGEQYF.

With regard to this clone: One end of the junction varies from germline; a read error may be responsible. The V call is TRBV7-7, the J call TRBJ2-1; 8 nucleotides align to TRBD2. Germline V lookup: CDR1 SSHAT, CDR2 FNYEAQ (reference sequence). The length of the CDR3 is 13 residues. The CDR3 nucleotides read TGTGCTAGCAGCTCGACTAGCGACCATGAGCAGTTCTTC. Protein product: CASSSTSDHEQFF.

This chain joins TRBV3-1 (or the pseudogene TRBV3-2) and TRBJ2-4; 8 bases align to TRBD2. There are 18 residues in the CDR3. Germline loops: CDR1 LGHDT, CDR2 YNNKEL (reference sequence). With 2 bases clipped from V and 2 bases from J, the junction kept 11 bases outside the gene matches. The CDR3 is CASSQPAFKRGSKNIQYF. The CDR3 nucleotides read TGTGCCAGCAGCCAACCGGCCTTTAAGCGGGGGTCCAAAAACATTCAGTACTTC.

Here the CDR3 DNA reads TGTGCTAGTGGTTTGTCTGGGGGTGAAAAACTGTTTTTT. It codes for CASGLSGGEKLFF. The chain carries TRBV12-5 and TRBJ1-4, with D possibly TRBD1 on 5 matching bases. The CDR3 extends over 13 amino acids. Germline CDR1 reads LGHNT; CDR2 reads FRNRAP. V was clipped by 2 bases and J by 7 bases, with 8 bases between them.

The genes are TRBV7-2 and TRBJ2-2, with D possibly matching TRBD1 (5 bases). Between the trimmed V and J ends, which lost 4 bases and 4 bases, there was a span of 10 bases. Germline assignment: CDR1 SGHTA and CDR2 FQGNSA. CDR3 size: 14 residues. The CDR3 sequence is CASSSRVSTGELFF. CDR3 DNA: TGTGCCAGCAGCTCCAGGGTCTCCACCGGGGAGCTGTTTTTT.

The CDR3 sequence is CASSYFAGTQRPQHF. The CDR3 nucleotides read TGTGCCAGCAGTTATTTCGCCGGCACTCAGAGGCCCCAGCATTTT. V usage is TRBV28 and J usage is TRBJ1-5, with unresolved D. The V end lost 4 bases, the J end lost 9 bases, and 19 bases lay between the germline ends. Germline V gene lookup returns CDR1 MDHEN and CDR2 SYDVKM. The CDR3 has 15 residues.

The chain joins TRBV20-1 to TRBJ2-1; possible D gene TRBD2, 7 bases. The CDR3 extends over 16 amino acids. The V gene lost 3 bases and the J gene lost 4 bases, with 19 bases spanning the gap. Germline V gives CDR1 DFQATT, CDR2 SNEGSKA (reference sequence). This CDR3 is CSASLGGGLSYNEQFF. The CDR3 coding sequence is TGCAGTGCTAGTCTTGGCGGGGGCCTATCATACAATGAGCAGTTCTTC.

This rearrangement joins TRBV3-1 (or the pseudogene TRBV3-2) to TRBJ2-1; D remains unclear. This CDR3 is built from 12 residues. Germline V lookup: CDR1 LGHDT, CDR2 YNNKEL (reference sequence). The V and J ends lost 4 bases and 6 bases respectively, with 7 bases between them. CDR3 in amino acids: CASSPRSNEQFF. The CDR3 nucleotides are TGTGCCAGCAGCCCCAGGAGCAATGAGCAGTTCTTC.

The V call is TRBV7-8, the J call TRBJ1-2; the D is unclear. Trimming removed 0 bases at V and 3 bases at J, with 8 bases between. The CDR3 is 14 residues long. Germline V gives CDR1 SGHVS, CDR2 FQNEAQ. The CDR3 nucleotides are TGTGCCAGCAGCTTAGCCAGATCAGACTATGGCTACACCTTC. Translated, it gives CASSLARSDYGYTF.

J is TRBJ1-2 and V is TRBV7-9; the match to TRBD1 covers 9 bases. V trimming: 5 bases; J trimming: 2 bases; junction bases outside the gene matches: 6. The germline CDR1 and CDR2 sequences are SEHNR and FQNEAQ (reference sequence). The CDR3 totals 15 residues. CDR3: CASSDYRGQNYGYTF. CDR3 sequence (DNA): TGTGCCAGCAGCGACTACAGGGGGCAGAACTATGGCTACACCTTC.

V gene TRBV2 combines with J gene TRBJ2-7, with 9 bases aligning to TRBD2. With 0 bases clipped from V and 5 bases from J, the junction kept 11 bases outside the gene matches. The CDR3 is 17 amino acids. The germline V gene has CDR1 SNHLY and CDR2 FYNNEI. Here the CDR3 reads CASSEALGLAGKDEQYF. The DNA for the CDR3 is TGTGCCAGCAGTGAAGCGTTGGGCCTAGCGGGGAAAGACGAGCAGTACTTC.

The V and J genes are TRBV19 and TRBJ1-1; 7 bases line up with TRBD1. V was pared by 9 bases and J by 0 bases, with 7 bases of the junction left unmatched. The CDR3 contains 14 residues. CDR1 is LNHDA and CDR2 is SQIVND in the germline V gene (reference sequence). CDR3: CASTQGTMNTEAFF. The CDR3 region has the DNA TGTGCCAGCACACAGGGGACAATGAACACTGAAGCTTTCTTT.

V gene TRBV7-2 combines with J gene TRBJ1-2; 7 bases map to TRBD1. This CDR3 is built from 13 residues. CDR1 SGHTA and CDR2 FQGNSA come from the germline V gene. The J segment lost 6 bases and the V segment lost 5 bases, leaving 6 bases of the junction unmatched. CDR3 nucleotides: TGTGCCAGCAGCCCAGACAGGGTTAATGGCTACACCTTC. Its protein product is CASSPDRVNGYTF.

This chain joins TRBV5-5 and TRBJ2-7; D not certain. The CDR3 consists of 15 residues. Trimming left V 4 bases short and J 4 bases short, with 18 bases between. The germline CDR1 and CDR2 sequences are SGHKS and YYEKEE (reference sequence). CDR3 sequence reads: CASSIGSTSLYEQYF. The DNA for the CDR3 is TGTGCCAGCAGCATCGGCTCTACCTCCCTGTACGAGCAGTACTTC.

The chain recombines TRBV21-1 with TRBJ2-2; no DNA check was done on the table's D call, TRBD2. TRBV21-1 is tagged as a pseudogene. The length of the CDR3 is 21 residues. The CDR3 sequence: CASSKAERRLAGGRNTGELFF. CDR3 nucleotides: TGTGCCAGCAGCAAAGCGGAGAGGAGACTAGCGGGGGGGAGAAACACCGGGGAGCTGTTTTTT.

The J gene is TRBJ1-4, the V gene TRBV6-5; TRBD1 is a possible D gene (5 bases). The CDR3 runs 15 residues. CDR1 is MNHEY and CDR2 is SVGAGI in the germline V gene. V was pared by 0 bases and J by 8 bases, with 13 bases between. CDR3 residues: CASSYSSGKGEKLFF. In nucleotides, the CDR3 is TGTGCCAGCAGTTACTCGTCAGGGAAGGGGGAAAAACTGTTTTTT.